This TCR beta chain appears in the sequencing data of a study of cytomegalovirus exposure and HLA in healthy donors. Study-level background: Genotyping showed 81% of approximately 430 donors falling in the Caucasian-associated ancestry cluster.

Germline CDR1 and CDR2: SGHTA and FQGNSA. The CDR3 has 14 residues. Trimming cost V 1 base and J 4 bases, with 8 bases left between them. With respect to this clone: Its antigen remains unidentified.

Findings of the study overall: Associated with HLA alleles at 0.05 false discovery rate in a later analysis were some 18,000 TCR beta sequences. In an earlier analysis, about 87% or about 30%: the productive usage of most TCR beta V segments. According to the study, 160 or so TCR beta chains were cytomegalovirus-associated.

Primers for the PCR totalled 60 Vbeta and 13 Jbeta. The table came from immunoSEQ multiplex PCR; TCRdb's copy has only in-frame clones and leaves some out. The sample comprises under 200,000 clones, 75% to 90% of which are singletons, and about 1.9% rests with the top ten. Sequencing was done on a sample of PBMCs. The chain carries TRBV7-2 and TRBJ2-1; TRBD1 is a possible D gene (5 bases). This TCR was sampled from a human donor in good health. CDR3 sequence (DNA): TGTGCCAGCAGCTTAGACAGACAGTACAATGAGCAGTTCTTC. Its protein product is CASSLDRQYNEQFF. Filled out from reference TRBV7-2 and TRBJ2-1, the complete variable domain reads GAGVSQSPSNKVTEKGKDVELRCDPISGHTALYWYRQSLGQGLEFLIYFQGNSAPDKSGLPSDRFSAERTGGSVSTLTIQRTQQEDSAVYLCASSLDRQYNEQFFGPGTRLTVL.